Here is one TCR beta chain with its context. Several immunoSEQ plates held equal portions of the genomic DNA taken from each subset. Original methodology: ImmunoSEQ sequences covered only the junction and lacked quality scores; filtering therefore differed. Only in-frame clones appear in the TCRdb table, and some are missing; sequencing was by immunoSEQ multiplex PCR. V, J and clone size derive from that table, while D and trimming were established from the DNA sequence. The data contain about half a million clones, roughly 80% of them singletons. These data come from a study of shared clonotypes between healthy human individuals. The V gene end was trimmed by 5 bases and the J gene end by 4 bases; junction bases not matched to a gene: 8. This CDR3 has 14 residues. The germline gives CDR1 SGHTA, CDR2 FQGNSA. With unsorted samples, genomic DNA was obtained from approximately 96 million PBMCs.

V usage is TRBV7-2 and J usage is TRBJ2-7; 7 bases match TRBD2. The sequence came from a woman aged 40 to 50 in good health. Some clones in this sample may be carry-over from other donors' samples. The material sequenced was PBMCs. The CDR3 loop is CASSLGGSGYEQYF. The CDR3 nucleotides are TGTGCCAGCAGCCTGGGCGGGAGTGGTTACGAGCAGTACTTC.